One sample yielded the 24 T cell receptor beta chains listed below, sequenced in a study of breast tumors, draining lymph nodes, adjacent tissues. Axillary draining lymph nodes of breast cancer patients supplied the node samples. TCRdb independently ran MiXCR on the multiplex PCR reads; one entry per CDR3 protein. The sample gives some 120,000 distinct CDR3 sequences, 15% to 20% of which show up once; more than 3% is in the top ten. Sequenced input: axillary lymph node tissue. The source of these receptors is a female donor with breast cancer. Some clones in this sample may be carry-over from other donors' samples.

Points on this clonotype: Lacking the conserved final phenylalanine or tryptophan, this CDR3 likely reflects a read error. The rearrangement joins TRBV6-6 to TRBJ2-3; D is unresolved. Per the germline V gene, CDR1 is MNHNY and CDR2 is SVGAGI (reference sequence). V lost 0 bases and J lost 0, with 10 bases in between. This CDR3 region has 16 residues. The CDR3 nucleotides are TGTGCCAGCAGTTACTCGGGCAGCCAAAGCACAGATACGCAGTATCTT. Translation gives CASSYSGSQSTDTQYL.

This clonotype was seen ten or more times. The V call is TRBV11-2, the J call TRBJ2-3, with TRBD2 matching 12 bases. The CDR3 contains 16 residues. The germline V gene encodes CDR1 SGHAT and CDR2 FQNNGV. With V trimmed by 0 bases and J by 4 bases, 2 bases remained unmatched. Here the CDR3 DNA reads TGTGCCAGCAGCTTAGATCTAGCGGGGGGGCCAGATACGCAGTATTTT. Its protein is CASSLDLAGGPDTQYF.

As to this clonotype: A read error may be the cause here, since a much bigger clone is one base away. This chain joins TRBV7-2 and TRBJ2-5; 10 positions match TRBD2. The CDR3 sequence is 14 residues long. Germline V lookup: CDR1 SGHTA, CDR2 FQGNSA. The CDR3 is CANSWTSGQETQYF. The CDR3 nucleotides read TGTGCCAACAGCTGGACTAGCGGACAAGAGACCCAGTACTTC. Full variable domain (remainder filled in from reference TRBV7-2 and TRBJ2-5): GAGVSQSPSNKVTEKGKDVELRCDPISGHTALYWYRQSLGQGLEFLIYFQGNSAPDKSGLPSDRFSAERTGGSVSTLTIQRTQQEDSAVYLCANSWTSGQETQYFGPGTRLLVL.

The table lists this clonotype with many counts. The chain employs TRBV5-1 and TRBJ1-2; tentatively, D is TRBD1 (6 bases). Trimming cost V 4 bases and J 0 bases, with 13 bases left between them. The CDR3 is 15 amino acids. Germline values: CDR1 SGHRS, CDR2 YFSETQ. The CDR3 reads CASSIPGQANYGYTF. The CDR3 coding sequence is TGCGCCAGCAGCATACCGGGACAAGCTAACTATGGCTACACCTTC.

About this clonotype itself: A much larger clone sits a single nucleotide away, making a read error possible. The CDR3 carries no conserved terminal phenylalanine or tryptophan, so it likely arises from a read error. The genes are TRBV7-7 and TRBJ2-5; 14 bases agree with TRBD2. CDR3 length: 18 amino acids. Per germline, CDR1 SSHAT and CDR2 FNYEAQ (reference sequence). The CDR3 DNA sequence: TGTGCTAGCAGCTTCAGACTAGCGGGGGGGGGGGATTTGTGGACCCAGTACATC. This gives the protein CASSFRLAGGGDLWTQYI.

This clonotype has ten or more counts. The chain links TRBV5-5 to TRBJ2-3, with D perhaps TRBD2 (6 bases). The CDR3 runs to 14 residues. Trimming left V 4 bases short and J 3 bases short, with 12 bases between. Germline CDR1 and CDR2: SGHKS and YYEKEE (reference sequence). The CDR3: CASSIGTLTDTQYF. The CDR3 DNA is TGTGCCAGCAGCATCGGGACTTTAACAGATACGCAGTATTTT.

On this clonotype: A much more abundant neighbour one base away suggests this may be a read error. This chain uses TRBV19 with TRBJ1-4, with 7 bases lining up with TRBD1. The length of the CDR3 is 12 residues. Looked up from germline, CDR1 is LNHDA and CDR2 is SQIVND (reference sequence). The CDR3 reads CASNRDSGKLLF. For the CDR3, the DNA is TGTGCCAGTAACCGGGACAGCGGAAAACTGCTTTTT.

This clonotype showed up just a few times. The chain uses TRBV30 and TRBJ1-4; a weak D match, TRBD1 (6 bases). There are 15 residues in the CDR3. V dropped 2 bases and J dropped 4 bases, with 14 bases sitting between them. Germline V gene lookup returns CDR1 GTSNPN and CDR2 SVGIG (reference sequence). The CDR3: CAWSLGQGLNEKLFF. The CDR3 nucleotides read TGTGCCTGGAGTTTGGGGCAGGGGCTTAATGAAAAACTGTTTTTT. Complete variable domain (other parts from reference TRBV30 and TRBJ1-4): SQTIHQWPATLVQPVGSPLSLECTVEGTSNPNLYWYRQAAGRGLQLLFYSVGIGQISSEVPQNLSASRPQDRQFILSSKKLLLSDSGFYLCAWSLGQGLNEKLFFGSGTQLSVL.

This clonotype was detected many times. V is TRBV7-8 and J is TRBJ1-2; TRBD1 aligns across 7 bases. The germline V gene has CDR1 SGHVS and CDR2 FQNEAQ. Losses at the gene ends were 6 bases for V and 2 bases for J; bases not matched to a gene: 3. The length of the CDR3 is 13 residues. The CDR3 protein is CASSQDRNYGYTF. Here the CDR3 DNA reads TGTGCCAGCAGTCAGGACAGGAACTATGGCTACACCTTC. Looking up the rest from reference TRBV7-8 and TRBJ1-2 gives the full variable domain: GAGVSQSPRYKVAKRGQDVALRCDPISGHVSLFWYQQALGQGPEFLTYFQNEAQLDKSGLPSDRFFAERPEGSVSTLKIQRTQQEDSAVYLCASSQDRNYGYTFGSGTRLTVV.

V and J are TRBV6-1 and TRBJ1-1; weak D call: TRBD1 (6 bases). Germline assignment: CDR1 MNHNS and CDR2 SASEGT. V was pared by 2 bases and J by 2 bases, with 9 bases between. The CDR3 totals 14 residues. The DNA for the CDR3 is TGTGCCAGCAGTGAAACAGGGCCTAACACTGAAGCTTTCTTT. Amino acid sequence: CASSETGPNTEAFF.

This clonotype was counted many times. V usage is TRBV2 and J usage is TRBJ1-3, with D uncertain. Trimming stripped 6 bases from V and 0 bases from J, with 9 bases between. Germline CDR1 reads SNHLY; CDR2 reads FYNNEI. The CDR3 loop spans 14 amino acids. The CDR3 DNA reads TGTGCCAGCAGCCCACAGAGCTCTGGAAACACCATATATTTT. Translated, it gives CASSPQSSGNTIYF.

This clonotype was recorded many times. The chain combines TRBV5-5 with TRBJ1-2; 7 bases map to TRBD1. V was pared by 4 bases and J by 8 bases, with 8 bases of the junction left unmatched. CDR1 is SGHKS and CDR2 is YYEKEE in the germline V gene (reference sequence). This CDR3 contains 13 residues. The CDR3 nucleotides read TGTGCCAGCAGCGCCGACAGGGTTGGGGGCTACACCTTC. This gives the protein CASSADRVGGYTF.

This clonotype was found many times. The CDR3 is CSARSPGTGSYEQYF. CDR3 nucleotide sequence: TGCAGTGCTCGCTCGCCCGGGACAGGGAGCTACGAGCAGTACTTC. The chain carries TRBV20-1 and TRBJ2-7; TRBD1 agrees at 9 bases. Looked up from germline, CDR1 is DFQATT and CDR2 is SNEGSKA (reference sequence). The CDR3 consists of 15 residues. After removal of 5 bases from V and 3 bases from J, the junction contained 11 bases not matched to a gene.

This clonotype was seen repeatedly, ten times or more. The rearrangement joins TRBV6-5 to TRBJ2-2; 7 nucleotides match TRBD1. V was pared by 11 bases and J by 4 bases, with 4 bases of the junction left unmatched. The CDR3 extends over 12 amino acids. Germline lookup yields CDR1 MNHEY and CDR2 SVGAGI. Here the CDR3 DNA reads TGTGCCGGCCGGGACAGCACCGGGGAGCTGTTTTTT. This gives the protein CAGRDSTGELFF.

Ten or more counts support this clonotype. The genes are TRBV3-1 and TRBJ1-2; D unresolved. CDR1 is LGHDT, CDR2 YNNKEL, per germline (reference sequence). The CDR3 is 13 amino acids. Deletions cut 1 base from V and 4 bases from J, with 7 bases between. The CDR3, as DNA: TGTGCCAGCAGCCAAGGACGGATCTATGGCTACACCTTC. This gives the protein CASSQGRIYGYTF.

The sample holds many counts of this clonotype. The chain employs TRBV11-2 and TRBJ2-5; 8 bases agree with TRBD2. Germline V gene sequence: CDR1 SGHAT, CDR2 FQNNGV. This CDR3 comprises 14 residues. The V and J ends lost 2 bases and 4 bases, in that order; junction bases with no gene match: 3. The CDR3 coding sequence is TGTGCCAGCAGCTTAAGGGCGGGGGGAGAGACCCAGTACTTC. The encoded protein is CASSLRAGGETQYF.

This clonotype was counted many times. The rearrangement uses TRBV20-1 and TRBJ1-5, with D possibly TRBD1 on 6 matching bases. V dropped 3 bases and J dropped 9 bases, with 12 bases sitting between them. CDR1 and CDR2 from the germline V gene are DFQATT and SNEGSKA (reference sequence). CDR3 length equals 12 residues. CDR3 sequence: CSASRGGGPQHF. CDR3 nucleotides: TGCAGTGCTAGTCGAGGGGGAGGGCCCCAGCATTTT.

Concerning this clonotype: A much larger clone is a single base away; this may be a read error. The CDR3 loop reads CSVIGGNTQYF. CDR3 coding DNA: TGCAGTGTGATTGGTGGGAATACGCAGTATTTT. This chain connects TRBV20-1 to TRBJ2-3; the D is unclear. Trimming took 7 bases from V and 7 from J, leaving 12 bases between them. The CDR3 runs 11 residues. Germline V lookup: CDR1 DFQATT, CDR2 SNEGSKA (reference sequence).

This clonotype was found many times. This chain connects TRBV15 to TRBJ2-1; D is uncertain. Germline CDR1 LNHNV, CDR2 YYDKDF (reference sequence). CDR3 size: 15 residues. The V end lost 1 base, the J end lost 2 bases, and 9 bases lay between the germline ends. Here the CDR3 reads CATSRGSAAYNEQFF. The CDR3 DNA reads TGTGCCACCAGCAGAGGGAGTGCCGCCTACAATGAGCAGTTCTTC. Full variable domain (rest looked up from reference TRBV15 and TRBJ2-1): DAMVIQNPRYQVTQFGKPVTLSCSQTLNHNVMYWYQQKSSQAPKLLFHYYDKDFNNEADTPDNFQSRRPNTSFCFLDIRSPGLGDTAMYLCATSRGSAAYNEQFFGPGTRLTVL.

This clonotype was found many times. V and J are TRBV7-9 and TRBJ2-5; no firm D call. The germline V and J ends were trimmed by 6 bases and 6 bases, with 8 bases remaining between them. This CDR3 has 11 residues. The V gene's germline CDR1 is SEHNR and CDR2 FQNEAQ (reference sequence). CDR3 in DNA: TGTGCCAGCAGGGTTGAAAAGACCCAGTACTTC. Residues: CASRVEKTQYF.

The gene calls are TRBV5-4 and TRBJ2-1, with 8 positions matching TRBD2. The length of the CDR3 is 15 residues. Germline lookup yields CDR1 SGHNT and CDR2 YYREEE (reference sequence). Unmatched junction bases numbered 5, after V lost 4 bases and J lost 2 bases. CDR3 in DNA: TGTGCCAGCAGCGAGACTAGCGCCACCTACAATGAGCAGTTCTTC. Protein sequence: CASSETSATYNEQFF.

With respect to this clonotype: The junction differs from germline at one of its ends, possibly a read error. The chain carries TRBV15 and TRBJ1-4; possible D gene TRBD1, 6 bases. There are 16 residues in the CDR3. The germline V gene encodes CDR1 LNHNV and CDR2 YYDKDF (reference sequence). The CDR3 region has the DNA TGTGCCACCAGCAGGGGCTTGGGACACGATAATGAAAACCTGTTTTTT. This encodes CATSRGLGHDNENLFF.

This clonotype was seen only a few times. This sequence joins TRBV6-1 and TRBJ2-3; TRBD1 agrees at 7 bases. The V and J ends lost 7 bases and 1 base, in that order; junction bases with no gene match: 5. Germline CDR1 is MNHNS and CDR2 is SASEGT. The CDR3 length is 14 residues. The CDR3 loop is CASTTGQGTDTQYF. The CDR3 coding sequence is TGTGCCAGCACTACAGGACAGGGCACAGATACGCAGTATTTT.

This clonotype was seen at least ten times. The chain uses TRBV2 and TRBJ2-2; TRBD2 might be the D (6 bases). Germline CDR1 reads SNHLY; CDR2 reads FYNNEI. The V and J ends lost 0 bases and 6 bases respectively, with 8 bases between them. The CDR3 sequence is 14 residues long. The CDR3 sequence: CASSEAPSAGELFF. The DNA of the CDR3 is TGTGCCAGCAGTGAAGCGCCTAGCGCCGGGGAGCTGTTTTTT.